This section outlines one T cell receptor (beta chain) sequence together with its context. The data were taken from a study of T cell changes during pregnancy in multiple sclerosis. Only in-frame clones appear in the TCRdb table, and some are missing; sequencing was by immunoSEQ multiplex PCR. The sample records 50,000 to 55,000 clones, 92% being singletons. The source material was CD4+ T cells from peripheral blood mononuclear cells, sampled after pregnancy. The clonotype was recovered from a female donor with multiple sclerosis, enrolled in a pregnancy study.

CDR3 residues: CASSESGEAIYF. DNA for the CDR3: TGTGCCAGCAGTGAATCGGGAGAGGCCATATATTTT. The chain carries TRBV6-1 and TRBJ1-3; no clear D. CDR1 and CDR2 (germline): MNHNS, SASEGT. Deletions cut 2 bases from V and 11 bases from J, with 10 bases between. The CDR3 is 12 amino acids.